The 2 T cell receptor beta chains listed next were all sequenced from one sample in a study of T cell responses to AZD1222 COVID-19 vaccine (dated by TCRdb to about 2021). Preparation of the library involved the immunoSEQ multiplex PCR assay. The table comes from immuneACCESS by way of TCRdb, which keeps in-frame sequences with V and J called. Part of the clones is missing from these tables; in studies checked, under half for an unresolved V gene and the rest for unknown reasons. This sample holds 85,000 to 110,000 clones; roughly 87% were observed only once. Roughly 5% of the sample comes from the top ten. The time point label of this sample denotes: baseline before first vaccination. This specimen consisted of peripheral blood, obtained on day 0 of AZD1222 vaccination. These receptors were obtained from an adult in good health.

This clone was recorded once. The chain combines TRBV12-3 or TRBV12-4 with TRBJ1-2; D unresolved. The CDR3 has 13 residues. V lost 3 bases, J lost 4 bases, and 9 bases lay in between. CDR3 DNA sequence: TGTGCCAGCAGTTTCGGGCAAATCTATGGCTACACCTTC. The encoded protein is CASSFGQIYGYTF.

The CDR3 region has the DNA TGTGCCAGCAGCTTGGGACAGGGGAGGTACGAGCAGTACTTC. This encodes CASSLGQGRYEQYF. This chain joins TRBV5-5 and TRBJ2-7; 8 bases line up with TRBD1. Germline V CDR1 and CDR2: SGHKS, YYEKEE (reference sequence). The CDR3 loop spans 14 amino acids. The trim removed 0 bases at V and 4 bases at J, leaving 3 bases unmatched.